The 5 T cell receptor beta chains below were found in one sample sequenced in a study of blood T cell repertoires in COVID-19. Assay: immunoSEQ multiplex PCR; the TCRdb copy retains only in-frame clones and omits some. This table holds approximately 49,000 clones, around 68% found once. The sample consisted of peripheral blood. The receptors were gathered from a woman between 70 and 85 years old with acute or convalescent COVID-19.

This clone was observed a few times. The chain couples TRBV10-1 to TRBJ2-7, with D perhaps matching TRBD1 (6 bases). V lost 3 bases and J 2 bases, leaving 20 bases between the germline ends. Germline V gene data show CDR1 as WNHNN and CDR2 as SYGVQD (reference sequence). CDR3 length: 17 amino acids. The DNA for the CDR3 is TGCGCCAGCAGTGACCTATGGGCCGCGACAGGAACCTACGAGCAGTACTTC. Its protein is CASSDLWAATGTYEQYF.

This clone was found a few times. This chain joins TRBV5-1 and TRBJ1-2; D perhaps matches TRBD1 (5 bases). Deletions cut 0 bases from V and 8 bases from J, with 11 bases between. The length of the CDR3 is 13 residues. Per the germline V gene, CDR1 is SGHRS and CDR2 is YFSETQ. CDR3: CASSLAQGRGYTF. The CDR3 DNA is TGCGCCAGCAGCTTGGCCCAGGGAAGAGGCTACACCTTC.

V and J are TRBV5-4 and TRBJ2-7, with TRBD2 matching 11 bases. This CDR3 contains 16 residues. Germline trimming cut 4 bases from V and 2 bases from J; bases unmatched to any gene: 8. Per germline, CDR1 SGHNT and CDR2 YYREEE (reference sequence). The CDR3 sequence is CASSQPDSGGAYEQYF. The CDR3 nucleotides read TGTGCCAGCAGCCAACCAGATAGCGGGGGGGCCTACGAGCAGTACTTC.

J is TRBJ2-5 and V is TRBV5-1; 9 bases map to TRBD1. This CDR3 is 17 amino acids long. Trimming took 3 bases from V and 5 from J; bases not matched to a gene: 14. Germline assignment: CDR1 SGHRS and CDR2 YFSETQ. CDR3 DNA: TGCGCCAGCAGCTCGGTCGGCATTTACAGGGGGCGTGAGACCCAGTACTTC. Its translation: CASSSVGIYRGRETQYF.

The CDR3 DNA follows: TGTGCCAGCAGCTCCCTGGAGTCCCGTAGCAATCAGCCCCAGCATTTT. Translation: CASSSLESRSNQPQHF. The chain recombines TRBV7-9 with TRBJ1-5; no firm D call. CDR3 length: 16 residues. Germline V gene data show CDR1 as SEHNR and CDR2 as FQNEAQ (reference sequence). V was trimmed by 4 bases and J by 0 bases, leaving 13 bases between them.